The next 28 T cell receptor beta chains were all read from a single sample in a study of blood T cell repertoires in COVID-19. The assay was immunoSEQ multiplex PCR, and TCRdb's table has in-frame clones only and misses some. The sample lists fewer than 350,000 clones; roughly 90% were seen once. The sequenced sample consisted of peripheral blood. Receptors originate from a man between 35 and 55 years old with acute or convalescent COVID-19.

This rearrangement joins TRBV5-8 to TRBJ1-1; a weak D match, TRBD1 (6 bases). Germline assignment: CDR1 SGHTS and CDR2 YDEGEE. The CDR3 is 15 amino acids. Trimming left V 3 bases short and J 5 bases short, with 17 bases between. The CDR3 nucleotides are TGTGCCAGCAGCTCCCCGGGGGGCACGAAGACTGAAGCTTTCTTT. Residues: CASSSPGGTKTEAFF.

This chain connects TRBV19 to TRBJ2-1, with D tentatively TRBD1 (6 bases). The CDR3 spans 13 residues. Germline V gene sequence: CDR1 LNHDA, CDR2 SQIVND (reference sequence). Between the trimmed V and J ends, which lost 1 base and 8 bases, there was a span of 9 bases. The CDR3 region has the DNA TGTGCCAGTAGTATAGGGGCAGGGGATGAGCAGTTCTTC. Amino acids: CASSIGAGDEQFF.

The chain has TRBV6-1 and TRBJ2-6; 9 bases are shared with TRBD1. Germline CDR1 and CDR2: MNHNS and SASEGT. Trimming removed 4 bases from V and 6 bases from J; junction bases left unmatched: 7. The CDR3 runs to 16 residues. The CDR3 protein is CASSAGQGLEANVLTF. The CDR3 DNA follows: TGTGCCAGCAGTGCCGGACAGGGGCTCGAGGCCAACGTCCTGACTTTC.

CDR3 residues: CASSRQVRYEQYF. The CDR3 bases are TGTGCCAGCAGTAGACAGGTCCGGTACGAGCAGTACTTC. The rearrangement joins TRBV27 to TRBJ2-7; a weak D match, TRBD1 (6 bases). Trimming removed 5 bases at V and 4 bases at J, with 12 bases between. CDR3 length: 13 amino acids. Looked up from germline, CDR1 is MNHEY and CDR2 is SMNVEV (reference sequence).

This chain connects TRBV5-1 to TRBJ1-3; no reliable D call. Germline V lookup: CDR1 SGHRS, CDR2 YFSETQ. The CDR3 consists of 18 residues. V was trimmed by 1 base and J by 0 bases, leaving 17 bases between them. CDR3 DNA sequence: TGCGCCAGCAGCTTGATGACCGGAGACCTTCTCTCTGGAAACACCATATATTTT. Amino acids: CASSLMTGDLLSGNTIYF.

The rearrangement joins TRBV2 to TRBJ2-2; TRBD1 matches at 7 bases. The CDR3 contains 14 residues. V lost 6 bases, J lost 4 bases, and 5 bases stayed unmatched. CDR1 SNHLY and CDR2 FYNNEI come from the germline V gene. The CDR3 loop reads CASRPGQITGELFF. The CDR3 DNA follows: TGTGCCAGCAGGCCGGGACAGATCACCGGGGAGCTGTTTTTT.

The rearrangement links TRBV4-1 to TRBJ2-1; 9 bases line up with TRBD2. This CDR3 region has 16 residues. With 0 bases clipped from V and 7 bases from J, the junction kept 7 bases outside the gene matches. The V gene's germline CDR1 is MGHRA and CDR2 YSYEKL. CDR3: CASSQDPGGGGNEQFF. DNA of the CDR3: TGCGCCAGCAGCCAAGATCCCGGCGGGGGGGGGAATGAGCAGTTCTTC.

The rearrangement joins TRBV19 to TRBJ2-3, with 9 positions matching TRBD2. V lost 2 bases and J lost 4; bases outside the gene matches: 10. Germline V gene data show CDR1 as LNHDA and CDR2 as SQIVND (reference sequence). This CDR3 comprises 17 residues. CDR3 loop: CASSIRLAEVYPDTQYF. As DNA, the CDR3 is TGTGCCAGTAGTATAAGACTAGCGGAGGTTTATCCAGATACGCAGTATTTT.

The chain uses TRBV11-2 and TRBJ1-2, with a weak D call TRBD1 (5 bases). CDR1 SGHAT and CDR2 FQNNGV come from the germline V gene. The germline V and J ends were trimmed by 1 base and 0 bases, with 9 bases remaining between them. This CDR3 spans 15 amino acids. CDR3 in amino acids: CASSLGGDSNYGYTF. DNA of the CDR3: TGTGCCAGCAGCTTAGGAGGGGACTCTAACTATGGCTACACCTTC. Full variable domain (missing parts from reference TRBV11-2 and TRBJ1-2): EAGVAQSPRYKIIEKRQSVAFWCNPISGHATLYWYQQILGQGPKLLIQFQNNGVVDDSQLPKDRFSAERLKGVDSTLKIQPAKLEDSAVYLCASSLGGDSNYGYTFGSGTRLTVV.

The chain links TRBV27 to TRBJ1-1; D gene ambiguous. V was cut by 3 bases and J by 1 base, with 6 bases left in between. The CDR3 sequence is 13 residues long. Germline V CDR1 and CDR2: MNHEY, SMNVEV (reference sequence). The chain's CDR3 is CASSLLRNTEAFF. DNA for the CDR3: TGTGCCAGCAGTTTGTTGAGGAACACTGAAGCTTTCTTT.

The rearrangement uses TRBV11-2 and TRBJ1-5; the D gene is possibly TRBD1 (5 bases). CDR1 is SGHAT, CDR2 FQNNGV, per germline. V dropped 4 bases and J dropped 1 base, with 11 bases sitting between them. The CDR3 contains 15 residues. The CDR3: CASSSQGGSNQPQHF. DNA for the CDR3: TGTGCCAGCAGCTCGCAGGGAGGAAGCAATCAGCCCCAGCATTTT.

The chain employs TRBV4-1 and TRBJ1-5; TRBD1 agrees at 7 bases. The trim removed 2 bases at V and 4 bases at J, leaving 8 bases unmatched. Looked up from germline, CDR1 is MGHRA and CDR2 is YSYEKL. The CDR3 is made up of 16 amino acids. CDR3 nucleotide sequence: TGCGCCAGCAGCCAACGCAGGGGGTTTTTTAATCAGCCCCAGCATTTT. Protein product: CASSQRRGFFNQPQHF.

This chain connects TRBV19 to TRBJ1-5; 7 nucleotides align to TRBD1. V lost 8 bases and J lost 5; bases outside the gene matches: 6. Looked up from germline, CDR1 is LNHDA and CDR2 is SQIVND (reference sequence). The CDR3 loop spans 13 amino acids. The CDR3 is CASETGIYQPQHF. Written as DNA, the CDR3 is TGTGCCAGTGAGACAGGGATCTATCAGCCCCAGCATTTT.

The CDR3 sequence is CASSPRDSRSEKLFF. The CDR3, as DNA: TGTGCCAGCTCACCAAGGGACAGTAGGTCGGAAAAACTGTTTTTT. The chain uses TRBV18 and TRBJ1-4; 7 positions match TRBD1. The CDR3 loop spans 15 amino acids. J gave up 8 bases and V 2 bases, and 8 bases lay outside the gene matches. Germline assignment: CDR1 KGHSH and CDR2 LQKENI.

The gene calls are TRBV24-1 and TRBJ2-1; possible D gene TRBD2, 7 bases. The CDR3 is 15 amino acids. The germline V gene has CDR1 KGHDR and CDR2 SFDVKD. Trimming removed 4 bases from V and 2 bases from J, with 11 bases in between. The CDR3 here is CATSEGGGAYNEQFF. Written as DNA, the CDR3 is TGTGCCACCAGTGAAGGGGGGGGCGCCTACAATGAGCAGTTCTTC.

The V gene is TRBV5-4, the J gene TRBJ2-1; possible D gene TRBD2, 7 bases. Germline V lookup: CDR1 SGHNT, CDR2 YYREEE (reference sequence). Trimming took off 4 bases at V and 1 base at J, with 18 bases between the two ends. CDR3 length equals 17 residues. The CDR3 DNA is TGTGCCAGCAGCCCGCGTGGGGGGGCAAAATCCTACAATGAGCAGTTCTTC. The encoded protein is CASSPRGGAKSYNEQFF.

The chain couples TRBV6-5 to TRBJ2-4, with unresolved D. The CDR3 runs 14 residues. Trimming pared 6 bases from V and 2 bases from J, leaving 11 bases between. Germline assignment: CDR1 MNHEY and CDR2 SVGAGI. This CDR3 reads CASRAPGTKNIQYF. The CDR3 coding sequence is TGTGCCAGCAGGGCCCCAGGAACCAAAAACATTCAGTACTTC.

J is TRBJ1-2 and V is TRBV19, with TRBD1 matching over 7 bases. J gave up 4 bases and V 3 bases, and 5 bases lay outside the gene matches. The CDR3 has 14 residues. CDR1 LNHDA and CDR2 SQIVND come from the germline V gene (reference sequence). The CDR3 DNA reads TGTGCCAGTAGTATTACAGGGGCTGGCTATGGCTACACCTTC. Protein product: CASSITGAGYGYTF.

The chain is built from TRBV5-4 and TRBJ2-3; D may be TRBD2 (6 bases). The V and J ends lost 3 bases and 1 base respectively, with 9 bases between them. The length of the CDR3 is 14 residues. CDR1 and CDR2 from the germline V gene are SGHNT and YYREEE (reference sequence). CDR3 region: CASSSERGTDTQYF. The CDR3 DNA follows: TGTGCCAGCAGCTCGGAGCGGGGCACAGATACGCAGTATTTT.

The chain combines TRBV2 with TRBJ1-5, with D possibly being TRBD1 (5 bases). The V end was cut by 8 bases, the J end by 4 bases, with 15 bases between. The germline CDR1 and CDR2 sequences are SNHLY and FYNNEI. The CDR3 runs 14 residues. As DNA, the CDR3 is TGTGCCAGCTCCCCGGGGGGGAGAAATCAGCCCCAGCATTTT. It yields the protein CASSPGGRNQPQHF.

This CDR3 reads CASSRGGQATGAKNIQYF. The CDR3 bases are TGTGCCAGCAGCCGAGGTGGACAGGCGACGGGAGCCAAAAACATTCAGTACTTC. This sequence joins TRBV5-4 and TRBJ2-4, with 7 positions matching TRBD1. Germline CDR1 is SGHNT and CDR2 is YYREEE (reference sequence). Losses at the gene ends were 4 bases for V and 0 bases for J; bases not matched to a gene: 13. The CDR3 length is 18 residues. The variable domain in full, with the rest retrieved from reference TRBV5-4 and TRBJ2-4, is ETGVTQSPTHLIKTRGQQVTLRCSSQSGHNTVSWYQQALGQGPQFIFQYYREEENGRGNFPPRFSGLQFPNYSSELNVNALELDDSALYLCASSRGGQATGAKNIQYFGAGTRLSVL.

This CDR3 reads CASQLAGGSTDTQYF. The CDR3 region has the DNA TGTGCCAGCCAGCTCGCTGGGGGGAGCACAGATACGCAGTATTTT. The chain couples TRBV6-5 to TRBJ2-3, with D perhaps TRBD2 (6 bases). V lost 8 bases to trimming and J lost 0 bases, with 15 bases between them. From germline, CDR1 is MNHEY and CDR2 SVGAGI. The CDR3 length is 15 residues.

V usage is TRBV2 and J usage is TRBJ2-3; D unclear. This CDR3 contains 13 residues. V was trimmed by 3 bases and J by 2 bases, leaving 6 bases between them. Per germline, CDR1 SNHLY and CDR2 FYNNEI. The CDR3, as DNA: TGTGCCAGCAGTGAGAGGCTCACAGATACGCAGTATTTT. It translates to CASSERLTDTQYF.

V usage is TRBV28 and J usage is TRBJ1-4; 7 bases match TRBD1. The CDR3 length is 15 residues. V trimming: 2 bases; J trimming: 7 bases; junction bases outside the gene matches: 7. The germline V gene has CDR1 MDHEN and CDR2 SYDVKM. CDR3 coding DNA: TGTGCCAGCAGTTTACCTGGGACAGTGGGTGAAAAACTGTTTTTT. It specifies CASSLPGTVGEKLFF.

This clone has only a few counts. The rearrangement uses TRBV7-2 and TRBJ1-2, with D possibly TRBD1 on 6 matching bases. The CDR3 spans 15 residues. V lost 3 bases, J lost 0 bases, and 11 bases lay in between. Germline assignment: CDR1 SGHTA and CDR2 FQGNSA. This CDR3 reads CASSFRQVSNYGYTF. The DNA of the CDR3 is TGTGCCAGCAGCTTCCGACAGGTTTCTAACTATGGCTACACCTTC.

The gene calls are TRBV7-8 and TRBJ2-7, with D possibly being TRBD1 (6 bases). Trimming pared 6 bases from V and 6 bases from J, leaving 12 bases between. This CDR3 comprises 12 residues. CDR1 SGHVS and CDR2 FQNEAQ come from the germline V gene. CDR3 sequence: CASSHREGEQYF. CDR3 coding DNA: TGTGCCAGCAGTCACAGGGAAGGCGAGCAGTACTTC.

The rearrangement joins TRBV10-3 to TRBJ2-7; 8 bases line up with TRBD1. The CDR3 loop spans 14 amino acids. Germline values: CDR1 ENHRY, CDR2 SYGVKD. Unmatched junction bases numbered 8, after V lost 8 bases and J lost 2 bases. CDR3 coding DNA: TGTGCCATCTCAGAAAGGACAGGGACCTACGAGCAGTACTTC. This sequence encodes CAISERTGTYEQYF.

The chain joins TRBV6-1 to TRBJ1-6; D remains ambiguous. The V gene's germline CDR1 is MNHNS and CDR2 SASEGT. V was cut by 2 bases and J by 10 bases, with 12 bases left in between. The CDR3 contains 14 residues. CDR3 region: CASSESSLRSPLHF. CDR3 DNA: TGTGCCAGCAGTGAATCGAGCCTGAGGTCACCCCTCCACTTT.